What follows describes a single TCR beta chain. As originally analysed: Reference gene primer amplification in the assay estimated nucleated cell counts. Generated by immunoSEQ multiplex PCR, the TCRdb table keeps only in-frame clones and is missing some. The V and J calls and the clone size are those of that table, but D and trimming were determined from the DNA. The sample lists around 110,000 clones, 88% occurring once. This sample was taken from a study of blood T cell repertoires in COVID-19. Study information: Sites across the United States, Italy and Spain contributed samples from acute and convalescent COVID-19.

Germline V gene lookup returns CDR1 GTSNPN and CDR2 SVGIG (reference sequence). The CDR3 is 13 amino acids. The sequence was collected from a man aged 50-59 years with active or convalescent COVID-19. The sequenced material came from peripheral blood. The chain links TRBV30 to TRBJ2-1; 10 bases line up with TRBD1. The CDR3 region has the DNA TGTGCGCGAGGGACAGGGGCGGGTAATGAGCAGTTCTTC. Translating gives CARGTGAGNEQFF.